These 21 T cell receptor beta chains originate from one sample sequenced in a study of blood T cell repertoires in COVID-19. TCRdb keeps only in-frame clones here, not all; method: immunoSEQ multiplex PCR. The sample has 160,000 or so clones, just under 80% seen once. Sequenced sample: peripheral blood. Receptor source: a man between 65 and 79 years old with active or convalescent COVID-19.

This clone occurred a few times. CDR3 residues: CASSRGHPNTEAFF. CDR3 nucleotide sequence: TGTGCCAGCAGCCGGGGACACCCGAACACTGAAGCTTTCTTT. This sequence joins TRBV3-1 (or the pseudogene TRBV3-2) and TRBJ1-1, with D perhaps TRBD1 (6 bases). The CDR3 consists of 14 residues. Germline assignment: CDR1 LGHDT and CDR2 YNNKEL (reference sequence). The ends were cut back, 4 bases at V and 1 base at J, with 10 bases in the middle.

This chain joins TRBV6-5 and TRBJ1-2; 7 bases line up with TRBD1. The CDR3 covers 13 residues. Unmatched junction bases numbered 4, after V lost 5 bases and J lost 4 bases. CDR1 MNHEY and CDR2 SVGAGI come from the germline V gene. CDR3 sequence reads: CASSPTGVYGYTF. CDR3 in DNA: TGTGCCAGCAGTCCTACAGGGGTCTATGGCTACACCTTC.

This clone appeared a few times. V usage is TRBV6-5 and J usage is TRBJ1-4; D remains ambiguous. From germline, CDR1 is MNHEY and CDR2 SVGAGI. CDR3 length equals 13 residues. The V gene lost 6 bases and the J gene lost 0 bases, with 5 bases spanning the gap. CDR3 in amino acids: CASRQPTNEKLFF. CDR3 coding DNA: TGTGCCAGCAGACAGCCAACTAATGAAAAACTGTTTTTT.

The rearrangement links TRBV6-5 to TRBJ1-2; 10 positions match TRBD1. This CDR3 is built from 16 residues. In germline, CDR1 is MNHEY, CDR2 SVGAGI. The V and J ends lost 4 bases and 4 bases, in that order; junction bases with no gene match: 9. The CDR3 here is CASSSGQGGFLYGYTF. DNA of the CDR3: TGTGCCAGCAGTTCAGGACAGGGGGGATTTCTCTATGGCTACACCTTC.

V gene TRBV7-2 combines with J gene TRBJ1-2; no clear D gene. There are 12 residues in the CDR3. The germline V and J ends were trimmed by 2 bases and 2 bases, with 3 bases remaining between them. Germline CDR1 reads SGHTA; CDR2 reads FQGNSA. The CDR3 here is CASSLLNYGYTF. The CDR3 coding sequence is TGTGCCAGCAGCTTACTGAACTATGGCTACACCTTC.

The V gene is TRBV9, the J gene TRBJ2-5; 7 bases match TRBD2. Germline assignment: CDR1 SGDLS and CDR2 YYNGEE. V lost 3 bases and J lost 1; bases outside the gene matches: 6. The CDR3 is made up of 15 amino acids. Here the CDR3 DNA reads TGTGCCAGCAGCGGCCGAGCGGGGATCCAAGAGACCCAGTACTTC. Translation gives CASSGRAGIQETQYF.

The chain is built from TRBV5-1 and TRBJ2-1; 8 bases match TRBD1. Germline lookup yields CDR1 SGHRS and CDR2 YFSETQ. Trimming cost V 4 bases and J 3 bases; bases outside gene matches: 12. CDR3 length equals 17 residues. The CDR3 bases are TGCGCCAGCAGCACCAGCCCGACAGGGGCCTACTACAATGAGCAGTTCTTC. It yields the protein CASSTSPTGAYYNEQFF.

In DNA form, the CDR3 reads TGTGCCAGCAGTTCCCGGGAAGGAGAGACCCAGTACTTC. Its protein is CASSSREGETQYF. The J gene is TRBJ2-5, the V gene TRBV12-3 or TRBV12-4; tentative D call: TRBD2 (5 bases). This CDR3 is 13 amino acids long. V was trimmed by 4 bases and J by 4 bases, leaving 10 bases between them.

V is TRBV5-1 and J is TRBJ2-1; TRBD1 is a possible D gene (6 bases). The CDR3 extends over 17 amino acids. Trimming stripped 0 bases from V and 2 bases from J, with 15 bases between. Germline CDR1 and CDR2: SGHRS and YFSETQ. CDR3 protein: CASSLGEGAGAYNEQFF. Here the CDR3 DNA reads TGCGCCAGCAGCTTGGGTGAAGGTGCAGGGGCCTACAATGAGCAGTTCTTC.

The V and J genes are TRBV4-2 and TRBJ2-3; 11 bases line up with TRBD2. V was pared by 1 base and J by 4 bases, with 1 base of the junction left unmatched. This CDR3 has 15 amino acids. From germline, CDR1 is LGHNA and CDR2 YNFKEQ. This CDR3 is CASSQVAGGADTQYF. As DNA, the CDR3 is TGTGCCAGCAGCCAAGTAGCGGGAGGGGCAGATACGCAGTATTTT.

This rearrangement joins TRBV11-2 to TRBJ1-6; D is unresolved. CDR3 length: 14 residues. V dropped 5 bases and J dropped 1 base, with 6 bases sitting between them. Germline V gene data show CDR1 as SGHAT and CDR2 as FQNNGV. This chain's CDR3 is CASSRVSYNSPLHF. The CDR3 DNA reads TGTGCCAGCAGCCGTGTATCCTATAATTCACCCCTCCACTTT.

V gene TRBV10-3 combines with J gene TRBJ1-2; 9 nucleotides agree with TRBD1. The CDR3 is 14 amino acids. Looked up from germline, CDR1 is ENHRY and CDR2 is SYGVKD. The V segment lost 5 bases and the J segment 3 bases; nucleotides outside the gene matches: 4. The CDR3 DNA sequence: TGTGCCATCAGTTCACAGGGGGCCCACTATGGCTACACCTTC. Its translation is CAISSQGAHYGYTF.

This clone was seen more than once but under ten times. CDR3 DNA sequence: TGTGCCATCAGTGAGTTGAGTGAAAAACTGTTTTTT. It yields the protein CAISELSEKLFF. V is TRBV10-3 and J is TRBJ1-4; no clear D gene. The CDR3 contains 12 residues. The V end lost 1 base, the J end lost 7 bases, and 4 bases lay between the germline ends. The germline gives CDR1 ENHRY, CDR2 SYGVKD.

The V gene is TRBV14, the J gene TRBJ2-1, with unresolved D. Per the germline V gene, CDR1 is SGHDN and CDR2 is FVKESK. V lost 1 base to trimming and J lost 2 bases, with 12 bases between them. This CDR3 contains 16 residues. For the CDR3, the DNA is TGTGCCAGCAGCCAAGCCCCCAGGCTCCCCTACAATGAGCAGTTCTTC. This sequence encodes CASSQAPRLPYNEQFF.

This chain joins TRBV19 and TRBJ1-5, with D possibly matching TRBD1 (5 bases). The CDR3 runs 14 residues. Germline-derived CDR1 and CDR2 are LNHDA and SQIVND (reference sequence). The V gene lost 3 bases and the J gene lost 5 bases, with 11 bases spanning the gap. The chain's CDR3 is CASSIGDYYQPQHF. The CDR3 nucleotides read TGTGCCAGTAGTATCGGGGACTATTATCAGCCCCAGCATTTT.

Here the CDR3 DNA reads TGTGCCAGCAAAGAGCGGAACACAGATACGCAGTATTTT. It yields the protein CASKERNTDTQYF. This chain uses TRBV27 with TRBJ2-3, with a weak D call TRBD2 (5 bases). The CDR3 totals 13 residues. Germline-derived CDR1 and CDR2 are MNHEY and SMNVEV (reference sequence). V lost 7 bases to trimming and J lost 2 bases, with 10 bases between them.

The chain joins TRBV9 to TRBJ1-1; D might be TRBD1 (6 bases). This CDR3 is 13 amino acids long. The germline V gene has CDR1 SGDLS and CDR2 YYNGEE. The V end lost 3 bases, the J end lost 5 bases, and 11 bases lay between the germline ends. The CDR3 sequence is CASSAQGNTEAFF. CDR3 in DNA: TGTGCCAGCAGCGCGCAGGGGAATACTGAAGCTTTCTTT.

The chain couples TRBV7-9 to TRBJ2-7; 13 bases are shared with TRBD2. The V segment lost 4 bases and the J segment 7 bases; nucleotides outside the gene matches: 1. The CDR3 length is 13 residues. Germline CDR1 SEHNR, CDR2 FQNEAQ (reference sequence). The CDR3 here is CASSWGLAGEQYF. The CDR3 nucleotides read TGTGCCAGCAGCTGGGGACTAGCGGGAGAGCAGTACTTC.

The chain recombines TRBV5-6 with TRBJ1-2; D is possibly TRBD1 (6 bases). The CDR3 contains 14 residues. The germline CDR1 and CDR2 sequences are SGHDT and YYEEEE. V lost 4 bases, J lost 9 bases, and 19 bases lay in between. The CDR3 spells CASSPYTGLFSYTF. As DNA, the CDR3 is TGTGCCAGCAGCCCATATACAGGGCTATTTAGCTACACCTTC.

The rearrangement joins TRBV30 to TRBJ2-3; 8 positions agree with TRBD2. Per germline, CDR1 GTSNPN and CDR2 SVGIG (reference sequence). V dropped 0 bases and J dropped 5; count of bases not matched to a gene: 1. CDR3 length: 13 residues. This CDR3 is CAWSVSGGDTQYF. In nucleotides, the CDR3 is TGTGCCTGGAGTGTAAGCGGGGGAGATACGCAGTATTTT.

This chain connects TRBV27 to TRBJ1-4; 7 bases map to TRBD1. Germline CDR1 MNHEY, CDR2 SMNVEV (reference sequence). The CDR3 runs 14 residues. The junction had 8 bases not matched to a gene; V was cut back by 5 bases and J by 8 bases. Here the CDR3 reads CASSIRQGGEKLFF. CDR3 DNA sequence: TGTGCCAGCAGTATCCGACAGGGCGGCGAAAAACTGTTTTTT.